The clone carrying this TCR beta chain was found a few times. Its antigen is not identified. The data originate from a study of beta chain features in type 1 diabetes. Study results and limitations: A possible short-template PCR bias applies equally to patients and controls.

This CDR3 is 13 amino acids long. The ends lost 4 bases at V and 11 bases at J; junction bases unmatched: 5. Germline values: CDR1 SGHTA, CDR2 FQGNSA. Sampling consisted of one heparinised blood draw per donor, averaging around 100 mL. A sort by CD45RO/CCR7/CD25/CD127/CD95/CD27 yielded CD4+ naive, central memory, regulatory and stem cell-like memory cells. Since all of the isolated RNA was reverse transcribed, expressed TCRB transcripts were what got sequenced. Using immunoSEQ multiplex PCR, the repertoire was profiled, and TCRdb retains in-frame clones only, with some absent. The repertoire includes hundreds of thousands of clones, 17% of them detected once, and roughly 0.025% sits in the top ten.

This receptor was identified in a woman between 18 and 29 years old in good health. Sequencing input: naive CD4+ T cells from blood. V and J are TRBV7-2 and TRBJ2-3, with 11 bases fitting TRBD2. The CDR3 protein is CASSYDSGRVQYF. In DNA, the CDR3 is TGTGCCAGCAGCTATGATAGCGGGAGGGTGCAGTATTTT. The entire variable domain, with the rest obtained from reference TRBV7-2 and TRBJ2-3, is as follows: GAGVSQSPSNKVTEKGKDVELRCDPISGHTALYWYRQSLGQGLEFLIYFQGNSAPDKSGLPSDRFSAERTGGSVSTLTIQRTQQEDSAVYLCASSYDSGRVQYFGPGTRLTVL.